Here is one T cell receptor beta chain with its context. Its matching antigen is unknown. The entry originates in a study of graft-versus-host responses after intestinal transplantation. Findings and limits, study-wide: With peak circulating GvH clone levels came an association with early post-transplant HvG declines.

The method was immunoSEQ multiplex PCR; TCRdb's version includes in-frame clones alone and lacks a portion of them. This table holds 21,000 or so clones, 89% found once. Trimming removed 3 bases from V and 4 bases from J, with 9 bases in between. Germline V gives CDR1 LNHDA, CDR2 SQIVND (reference sequence). This CDR3 has 14 amino acids. The chain couples TRBV19 to TRBJ1-4; D might be TRBD1 (6 bases). The sample in question was PBMCs, obtained about 69 days after intestinal transplantation. The origin of this receptor is a human patient who received an intestinal transplant, so some T cells may come from the graft donor. The CDR3 nucleotides read TGTGCCAGTAGTATCCGGACAGTTAATGAAAAACTGTTTTTT. It translates to CASSIRTVNEKLFF.